The clone carrying this T cell receptor beta chain was counted ten times or more. The patients chosen for sequencing had shown expansion of CD8+CD57+ cells (detected by flow cytometry). By the time of blood sampling, patients had still received no therapy. The entry originates in a study of CD8+CD57+ T cells in acquired aplastic anemia. Overall study: Recorded DNA amounts for sorted CD4+ and CD8+ cells had an average of approximately 3 ug.

V lost 5 bases and J 3 bases, leaving 14 bases between the germline ends. The CDR3 loop spans 14 amino acids. Per the germline V gene, CDR1 is SGHVS and CDR2 is FNYEAQ. Genomic DNA provided the template from which TCR beta VDJ and CDR3 profiles were obtained. TCRdb analysed the reads with MiXCR anew, one entry per CDR3 protein. The table has under 200,000 distinct CDR3 sequences, around 48% seen once. The sequenced sample was sorted CD4+, CD8+, or CD8+CD57+ T cells (not recorded which) from PBMCs. The chain carries TRBV7-6 and TRBJ2-7; no firm D call. The source is a human donor with aplastic anemia. CDR3 region: CASSLDPPGYEQYF. The CDR3 nucleotides read TGTGCCAGCAGCCTCGACCCCCCAGGCTACGAGCAGTACTTC.